The clone carrying this TCR beta chain turned up a few times. Trimming stripped 5 bases from V and 2 bases from J, with 16 bases between. Germline V lookup: CDR1 SEHNR, CDR2 FQNEAQ (reference sequence). The CDR3 sequence is 15 residues long. This record comes from a study of T cells in localized non-small cell lung cancer. Measured with immunoSEQ multiplex PCR; TCRdb has only the in-frame clones, and not every one. The data contain about 40,000 clones, 86% of them singletons. The chain couples TRBV7-9 to TRBJ2-7; D perhaps matches TRBD2 (6 bases). This clonotype was obtained from a man aged 40 to 69 with stage I lung adenocarcinoma. Here the sequenced sample was peripheral blood, taken before any cancer treatment. CDR3 in amino acids: CASSPGWRGTYEQYF. CDR3 coding DNA: TGTGCCAGCAGCCCAGGTTGGAGGGGAACCTACGAGCAGTACTTC.